Each of the 2 T cell receptor beta chains below was sequenced from the same sample in a study of T cell changes during pregnancy in multiple sclerosis. Profiled with immunoSEQ multiplex PCR; TCRdb holds only in-frame clones, not every one. The data hold approximately 60,000 clones, with 85% to 95% observed a single time. The sequencing here drew on peripheral blood, taken after pregnancy. These receptors all stem from a female donor in good health, enrolled as a control in a pregnancy study.

This chain joins TRBV6-6 and TRBJ1-5; D gene uncertain. The CDR3 is 13 amino acids. With 2 bases removed from V and 5 bases from J, the gap between germline ends came to 7 bases. Looked up from germline, CDR1 is MNHNY and CDR2 is SVGAGI (reference sequence). Written as DNA, the CDR3 is TGTGCCAGCAGTTACGACTACGATCAGCCCCAGCATTTT. This encodes CASSYDYDQPQHF.

J is TRBJ1-1 and V is TRBV5-1; weak D call: TRBD1 (6 bases). The V end lost 1 base, the J end lost 0 bases, and 10 bases lay between the germline ends. CDR1 is SGHRS and CDR2 is YFSETQ in the germline V gene. The CDR3 is made up of 15 amino acids. The CDR3 sequence is CASSLLRTVNTEAFF. The CDR3 nucleotides read TGCGCCAGCAGCTTGCTTAGGACAGTGAACACTGAAGCTTTCTTT.